This TCR beta chain appears in the sequencing data of a study of T-cell memory formation after mild COVID-19. This CDR3 contains 12 residues. V lost 1 base and J lost 4, with 7 bases in between. From germline, CDR1 is GTSNPN and CDR2 SVGIG (reference sequence). A single record per CDR3 protein comes from TCRdb applying MiXCR to the 5' RACE reads. This sample has 300,000 to 400,000 distinct CDR3 sequences, with around a fifth found just once. The source of this sequence is an adult woman who had mild COVID-19 (a few samples of this study predate the infection). Cell type and time point are not known. The gene calls are TRBV30 and TRBJ1-1; no firm D call. The material sequenced was PBMCs or a T cell subset sorted from them (not recorded which). Here the CDR3 DNA reads TGTGCCTGGAGTGGGCTACTCACTGAAGCTTTCTTT. Protein product: CAWSGLLTEAFF.